This TCR beta chain was observed in a study of T cell repertoires in cytomegalovirus infection. For the study at large: Both a matching HLA type and CMV infection were indicated by public TCR beta signatures.

Study results and caveats: There were HLA-C-restricted CMV-specific TCR beta clonotypes dominating the ex vivo response. Summed frequency of shared TCR beta families picked out CMV carriers who also had the relevant HLA.

Using its own MiXCR run on the reads, TCRdb lists one record per CDR3 protein. Of about 770,000 distinct CDR3 sequences in the sample, roughly 29% are singletons; the top ten hold 10% to 15%. The ends lost 2 bases at V and 3 bases at J; junction bases unmatched: 7. Germline V gene sequence: CDR1 LGHNT, CDR2 FRNRAP. The CDR3 spans 16 residues. This clonotype has ten or more counts. The antigen is undetermined. The chain carries TRBV12-5 and TRBJ2-7; 10 bases line up with TRBD1. This clonotype was obtained from a human donor in good health (CMV status not recorded). Some clones in this sample may be carry-over from other donors' samples. The sample here was cultured CD8+ T cells from PBMCs, taken from culture after CMV antigen stimulation. CDR3 coding DNA: TGTGCTAGTGGTTTGTTCCGGGACAGGGGTCTCTACGAGCAGTACTTC. Translated: CASGLFRDRGLYEQYF.